These 25 T cell receptor beta chains originate from one sample sequenced in a study of beta chain features in type 1 diabetes. Sequencing targeted expressed TCRB transcripts, as all isolated RNA had been reverse transcribed. Method: immunoSEQ multiplex PCR; TCRdb's copy keeps in-frame clones and lacks some. The data contain hundreds of thousands of clones, roughly 13% of them singletons. The sequenced sample consisted of naive CD4+ T cells from blood. The receptors were sampled from a man aged 18 to 29 in good health.

This clone was seen a single time. The gene calls are TRBV9 and TRBJ1-4, with unresolved D. Germline CDR1 reads SGDLS; CDR2 reads YYNGEE. CDR3 length: 14 amino acids. The V gene lost 0 bases and the J gene lost 14 bases, with 17 bases spanning the gap. The CDR3 protein is CASSVEVASSQLFF. DNA for the CDR3: TGTGCCAGCAGCGTAGAGGTGGCGTCTAGCCAGCTGTTTTTT.

The chain combines TRBV9 with TRBJ1-2, with 11 positions matching TRBD1. The germline V gene has CDR1 SGDLS and CDR2 YYNGEE. The length of the CDR3 is 16 residues. Trimming cost V 3 bases and J 4 bases; bases outside gene matches: 8. The CDR3 sequence is CASSAGQGAVSYGYTF. In DNA, the CDR3 is TGTGCCAGCAGCGCCGGACAGGGGGCAGTTAGCTATGGCTACACCTTC.

The genes are TRBV7-2 and TRBJ2-2, with 7 positions matching TRBD1. The germline V gene encodes CDR1 SGHTA and CDR2 FQGNSA. There are 16 residues in the CDR3. J lost 0 bases, V lost 5 bases, and 6 bases had no gene match. The CDR3 DNA sequence: TGTGCCAGCAGCATAACCGGGACAGCGAACACCGGGGAGCTGTTTTTT. Protein sequence: CASSITGTANTGELFF. The whole variable domain, filled in from reference TRBV7-2 and TRBJ2-2, reads GAGVSQSPSNKVTEKGKDVELRCDPISGHTALYWYRQSLGQGLEFLIYFQGNSAPDKSGLPSDRFSAERTGGSVSTLTIQRTQQEDSAVYLCASSITGTANTGELFFGEGSRLTVL.

This clone was seen a few times. The CDR3 DNA reads as TGTGCCAGCAGCCCCAGCAGGGGGATGGGCACAGATACGCAGTATTTT. The encoded protein is CASSPSRGMGTDTQYF. The chain couples TRBV5-4 to TRBJ2-3; TRBD1 matches at 7 bases. Per the germline V gene, CDR1 is SGHNT and CDR2 is YYREEE (reference sequence). CDR3 length equals 16 residues. Trimming cost V 4 bases and J 1 base; bases outside gene matches: 9. The entire variable domain, with the rest obtained from reference TRBV5-4 and TRBJ2-3, is as follows: ETGVTQSPTHLIKTRGQQVTLRCSSQSGHNTVSWYQQALGQGPQFIFQYYREEENGRGNFPPRFSGLQFPNYSSELNVNALELDDSALYLCASSPSRGMGTDTQYFGPGTRLTVL.

The chain couples TRBV29-1 to TRBJ2-7; D ambiguous. Per the germline V gene, CDR1 is SQVTM and CDR2 is ANQGSEA. Trimming removed 1 base from V and 1 base from J, with 8 bases in between. This CDR3 comprises 13 residues. In nucleotides, the CDR3 is TGCAGCGTTGAAGTACAGCATTCCTACGAGCAGTACTTC. This codes for CSVEVQHSYEQYF.

The chain carries TRBV4-3 and TRBJ2-1; 10 nucleotides line up with TRBD2. Germline loops: CDR1 LGHNA, CDR2 YSLEER. V was pared by 1 base and J by 6 bases, with 3 bases of the junction left unmatched. This CDR3 spans 15 amino acids. CDR3 nucleotide sequence: TGCGCCAGCAGCCAAGGTCTAGCGGGAGTCAATGAGCAGTTCTTC. Residues: CASSQGLAGVNEQFF.

The chain recombines TRBV11-2 with TRBJ2-1, with 7 bases that match TRBD2. This CDR3 has 16 amino acids. Trimming took 5 bases from V and 8 from J; bases not matched to a gene: 15. Per the germline V gene, CDR1 is SGHAT and CDR2 is FQNNGV. CDR3 amino acids: CASSHSRGLLVDEQFF. Written as DNA, the CDR3 is TGTGCCAGCAGCCACTCGCGGGGGTTGCTGGTCGATGAGCAGTTCTTC.

The rearrangement links TRBV7-2 to TRBJ2-5, with a possible D match to TRBD2 (5 bases). Deletions cut 2 bases from V and 5 bases from J, with 12 bases between. Per the germline V gene, CDR1 is SGHTA and CDR2 is FQGNSA. This CDR3 has 14 residues. CDR3 nucleotides: TGTGCCAGCAGCTTATTCCTTCGGACTGAGACCCAGTACTTC. It encodes CASSLFLRTETQYF.

This chain connects TRBV20-1 to TRBJ2-5; tentatively, D is TRBD2 (5 bases). V shed 6 bases and J shed 7 bases, with 9 bases lying between them. Germline assignment: CDR1 DFQATT and CDR2 SNEGSKA (reference sequence). The CDR3 extends over 10 amino acids. CDR3 nucleotide sequence: TGCAGTGCGCCGGACTCGACCCAGTACTTC. Protein product: CSAPDSTQYF.

This clone has only a few counts. The chain links TRBV27 to TRBJ2-1, with 8 positions matching TRBD2. CDR1 is MNHEY, CDR2 SMNVEV, per germline (reference sequence). Trimming took 5 bases from V and 2 from J; bases not matched to a gene: 5. The CDR3 consists of 15 residues. CDR3 loop: CASSLGLDPYNEQFF. CDR3 DNA sequence: TGTGCCAGCAGTCTGGGACTAGATCCCTACAATGAGCAGTTCTTC.

This clone was seen only a few times. The chain has TRBV25-1 and TRBJ2-1, with 10 bases identical to TRBD2. The CDR3 totals 15 residues. CDR1 is MGHDK and CDR2 is SYGVNS in the germline V gene. The trim removed 5 bases at V and 9 bases at J, leaving 10 bases unmatched. The CDR3 nucleotides are TGTGCCAGCAGTAGATCTAGCGGGAGTCAGTCTGAGCAGTTCTTC. Translation gives CASSRSSGSQSEQFF.

This clone was seen only a few times. The genes are TRBV18 and TRBJ1-2, with 9 bases matching TRBD1. Germline V lookup: CDR1 KGHSH, CDR2 LQKENI. With 2 bases clipped from V and 2 bases from J, the junction kept 3 bases outside the gene matches. The length of the CDR3 is 15 residues. CDR3 in amino acids: CASSPSGQGNYGYTF. The CDR3 DNA follows: TGTGCCAGCTCACCATCTGGACAGGGGAACTATGGCTACACCTTC.

The gene calls are TRBV6-5 and TRBJ2-7; 7 positions match TRBD1. Losses at the gene ends were 6 bases for V and 2 bases for J; bases not matched to a gene: 7. Germline assignment: CDR1 MNHEY and CDR2 SVGAGI. CDR3 size: 14 residues. The CDR3 reads CASSPTGQPYEQYF. DNA of the CDR3: TGTGCCAGCAGCCCCACGGGACAGCCCTACGAGCAGTACTTC.

The chain recombines TRBV30 with TRBJ2-7; TRBD2 matches 11 bases. The V gene's germline CDR1 is GTSNPN and CDR2 SVGIG (reference sequence). V shed 2 bases and J 6 bases; nucleotides not matched to a gene: 9. This CDR3 comprises 15 residues. The CDR3 sequence: CAWSPDSGGAGEQYF. DNA for the CDR3: TGTGCCTGGAGTCCCGATAGCGGGGGGGCGGGCGAGCAGTACTTC. The full variable domain, completed using reference TRBV30 and TRBJ2-7, is SQTIHQWPATLVQPVGSPLSLECTVEGTSNPNLYWYRQAAGRGLQLLFYSVGIGQISSEVPQNLSASRPQDRQFILSSKKLLLSDSGFYLCAWSPDSGGAGEQYFGPGTRLTVT.

V gene TRBV6-5 combines with J gene TRBJ1-1, with 8 bases aligning to TRBD1. CDR1 MNHEY and CDR2 SVGAGI come from the germline V gene. The CDR3 extends over 15 amino acids. The junction had 11 bases not matched to a gene; V was cut back by 4 bases and J by 7 bases. CDR3 sequence reads: CASSSTSTGESEAFF. CDR3 DNA: TGTGCCAGCAGTTCTACCTCGACAGGGGAGAGTGAAGCTTTCTTT.

The rearrangement uses TRBV9 and TRBJ2-7, with D tentatively TRBD1 (5 bases). Germline assignment: CDR1 SGDLS and CDR2 YYNGEE. This CDR3 has 14 amino acids. The V end lost 5 bases, the J end lost 0 bases, and 12 bases lay between the germline ends. The CDR3 is CASRTDPYSYEQYF. The DNA for the CDR3 is TGTGCCAGCAGGACAGACCCTTACTCCTACGAGCAGTACTTC. Variable domain in full (rest from reference TRBV9 and TRBJ2-7): DSGVTQTPKHLITATGQRVTLRCSPRSGDLSVYWYQQSLDQGLQFLIQYYNGEERAKGNILERFSAQQFPDLHSELNLSSLELGDSALYFCASRTDPYSYEQYFGPGTRLTVT.

The chain couples TRBV7-2 to TRBJ2-7; D possibly corresponds to TRBD1 (6 bases). Deletions cut 1 base from V and 1 base from J, with 11 bases between. Germline V lookup: CDR1 SGHTA, CDR2 FQGNSA. The CDR3 extends over 15 amino acids. The CDR3 region is CASSLEGGRSYEQYF. The DNA of the CDR3 is TGTGCCAGCAGCTTAGAAGGGGGTCGGTCCTACGAGCAGTACTTC.

On this clone: One junction end disagrees with the germline gene, perhaps due to a read error. V and J are TRBV7-3 and TRBJ2-6, with unresolved D. Germline V gene lookup returns CDR1 SGHTA and CDR2 FQGTGA. CDR3 length: 16 amino acids. In nucleotides, the CDR3 is TGTGCCAGCAGCCTAACAGATAGCTCTGGGGCCAACGTCCTGACTTTC. Translating gives CASSLTDSSGANVLTF.

The J gene is TRBJ2-2, the V gene TRBV5-1, with a tentative D call TRBD1 (5 bases). The CDR3 covers 14 residues. CDR1 is SGHRS and CDR2 is YFSETQ in the germline V gene. The ends were cut back, 4 bases at V and 4 bases at J, with 11 bases in the middle. CDR3 in amino acids: CASSIDRVTGELFF. In nucleotides, the CDR3 is TGCGCCAGCAGCATAGACAGAGTCACCGGGGAGCTGTTTTTT.

V and J are TRBV7-9 and TRBJ1-5; possibly TRBD1 for D (5 bases). Germline V lookup: CDR1 SEHNR, CDR2 FQNEAQ (reference sequence). The CDR3 consists of 15 residues. The V end lost 5 bases, the J end lost 4 bases, and 15 bases lay between the germline ends. This CDR3 reads CASSDDGHRNQPQHF. Here the CDR3 DNA reads TGTGCCAGCAGCGACGACGGACACCGGAATCAGCCCCAGCATTTT.

This clone was detected a few times. The chain uses TRBV5-6 and TRBJ2-5; TRBD1 agrees at 7 bases. This CDR3 is built from 15 residues. The V and J ends lost 3 bases and 5 bases, in that order; junction bases with no gene match: 10. The germline V gene has CDR1 SGHDT and CDR2 YYEEEE. The CDR3 reads CASSWDRRSVETQYF. CDR3 sequence (DNA): TGTGCCAGCAGCTGGGACAGAAGGTCGGTGGAGACCCAGTACTTC.

V gene TRBV5-1 combines with J gene TRBJ1-4; 9 bases line up with TRBD1. The junction had 4 bases not matched to a gene; V was cut back by 2 bases and J by 8 bases. This CDR3 region has 14 residues. CDR1 is SGHRS, CDR2 YFSETQ, per germline. The CDR3 region is CASSLGQGMEKLFF. CDR3 in DNA: TGCGCCAGCAGCTTAGGACAGGGGATGGAAAAACTGTTTTTT.

The CDR3 loop reads CASSFNRGYGYTF. In nucleotides, the CDR3 is TGTGCCAGCAGTTTCAACAGGGGATATGGCTACACCTTC. V is TRBV28 and J is TRBJ1-2; TRBD1 aligns across 7 bases. The V segment lost 3 bases and the J segment 5 bases; nucleotides outside the gene matches: 3. Germline CDR1 MDHEN, CDR2 SYDVKM. There are 13 residues in the CDR3.

The genes are TRBV30 and TRBJ1-5; 8 bases fit TRBD1. V shed 0 bases and J 6 bases; nucleotides not matched to a gene: 7. Looked up from germline, CDR1 is GTSNPN and CDR2 is SVGIG (reference sequence). The CDR3 totals 15 residues. CDR3 loop: CAWSVKDRAGQPQHF. CDR3 coding DNA: TGTGCCTGGAGTGTTAAGGACAGGGCAGGTCAGCCCCAGCATTTT.

This clone occurred a few times. The rearrangement links TRBV19 to TRBJ2-3; D is ambiguous. CDR1 is LNHDA, CDR2 SQIVND, per germline (reference sequence). The germline V and J ends were trimmed by 6 bases and 1 base, with 8 bases remaining between them. CDR3 size: 13 residues. CDR3 coding DNA: TGTGCCAGTAGGCAGAGCGGCACAGATACGCAGTATTTT. Translating it yields CASRQSGTDTQYF.